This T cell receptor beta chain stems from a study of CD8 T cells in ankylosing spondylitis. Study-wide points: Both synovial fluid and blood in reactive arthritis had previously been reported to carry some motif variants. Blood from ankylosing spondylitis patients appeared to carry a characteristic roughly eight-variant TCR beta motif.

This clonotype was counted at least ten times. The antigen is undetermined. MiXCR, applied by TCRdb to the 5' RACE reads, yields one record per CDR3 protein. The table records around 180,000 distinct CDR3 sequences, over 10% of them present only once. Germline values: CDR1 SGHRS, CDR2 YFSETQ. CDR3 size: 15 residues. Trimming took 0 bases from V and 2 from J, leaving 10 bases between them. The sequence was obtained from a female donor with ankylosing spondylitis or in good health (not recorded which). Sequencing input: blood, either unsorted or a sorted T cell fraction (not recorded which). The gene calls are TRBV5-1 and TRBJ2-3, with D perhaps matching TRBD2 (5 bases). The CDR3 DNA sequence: TGCGCCAGCAGCTTGGAAAGGGAGTTCACAGATACGCAGTATTTT. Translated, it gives CASSLEREFTDTQYF.